The next 23 T cell receptor beta chains were all read from a single sample in a study of blood T cell repertoires in COVID-19. Assay used: immunoSEQ multiplex PCR; TCRdb lists only in-frame clones, some missing. The repertoire holds 85,000 to 130,000 clones, with over 85% as singletons. Sequenced: peripheral blood. The source is a man aged 70 or older with acute or convalescent COVID-19.

The chain is built from TRBV18 and TRBJ1-2, with 8 bases aligning to TRBD1. Germline assignment: CDR1 KGHSH and CDR2 LQKENI. This CDR3 is built from 15 residues. J gave up 3 bases and V 3 bases, and 6 bases lay outside the gene matches. The CDR3 DNA sequence: TGTGCCAGCTCACCGGCAGGGGGCGCTGACTATGGCTACACCTTC. It translates to CASSPAGGADYGYTF.

This chain joins TRBV18 and TRBJ1-6; no firm D call. Germline V CDR1 and CDR2: KGHSH, LQKENI. V was trimmed by 3 bases and J by 8 bases, leaving 17 bases between them. The CDR3 length is 16 residues. The CDR3 region has the DNA TGTGCCAGCTCACCTCCAACAAGCCCGCGGGATTCACCCCTCCACTTT. This translates into CASSPPTSPRDSPLHF.

V and J are TRBV4-1 and TRBJ1-1, with unresolved D. With 5 bases removed from V and 3 bases from J, the gap between germline ends came to 19 bases. The CDR3 has 16 amino acids. CDR1 and CDR2 (germline): MGHRA, YSYEKL. CDR3 in amino acids: CASSEVPPEAYTEAFF. DNA for the CDR3: TGCGCCAGCAGCGAAGTTCCCCCCGAGGCTTACACTGAAGCTTTCTTT.

This chain connects TRBV4-2 to TRBJ2-2, with a possible D match to TRBD1 (6 bases). The CDR3 sequence is 16 residues long. With 3 bases removed from V and 3 bases from J, the gap between germline ends came to 14 bases. Germline V gene data show CDR1 as LGHNA and CDR2 as YNFKEQ. CDR3 residues: CASSHAFPGDTGELFF. The CDR3 DNA follows: TGTGCCAGCAGCCACGCATTTCCAGGGGACACCGGGGAGCTGTTTTTT.

The chain employs TRBV19 and TRBJ1-3; 9 bases map to TRBD1. CDR1 and CDR2 from the germline V gene are LNHDA and SQIVND (reference sequence). The junction had 3 bases not matched to a gene; V was cut back by 4 bases and J by 2 bases. This CDR3 is built from 15 residues. The CDR3 DNA is TGTGCCAGTAGTACGCACAGGGGGCCTGGAAACACCATATATTTT. Its protein is CASSTHRGPGNTIYF.

This chain joins TRBV12-3 or TRBV12-4 and TRBJ1-2; a weak D match, TRBD1 (6 bases). The germline V and J ends were trimmed by 5 bases and 6 bases, with 13 bases remaining between them. The CDR3 consists of 13 residues. The CDR3 nucleotides are TGTGCCAGCAGTCGAATAAACAGGGATGGCTACACCTTC. This encodes CASSRINRDGYTF.

In this sample, this clone turned up once. The chain couples TRBV19 to TRBJ1-5; 10 bases align to TRBD1. V lost 5 bases, J lost 6 bases, and 7 bases stayed unmatched. This CDR3 contains 15 residues. The germline gives CDR1 LNHDA, CDR2 SQIVND (reference sequence). The CDR3: CASSHRDRGFQPQHF. Here the CDR3 DNA reads TGTGCCAGTAGTCACCGGGACAGGGGATTTCAGCCCCAGCATTTT.

V and J are TRBV27 and TRBJ1-1, with D perhaps TRBD1 (6 bases). Germline V gene lookup returns CDR1 MNHEY and CDR2 SMNVEV (reference sequence). The CDR3 consists of 13 residues. Trimming took off 5 bases at V and 4 bases at J, with 11 bases between the two ends. The CDR3 nucleotides are TGTGCCAGCAGTCTACAGGGTCTCACTGAAGCTTTCTTT. The encoded protein is CASSLQGLTEAFF.

The V call is TRBV11-2, the J call TRBJ2-1; tentative D call: TRBD1 (5 bases). Trimming removed 5 bases from V and 4 bases from J, with 15 bases in between. In germline, CDR1 is SGHAT, CDR2 FQNNGV. The CDR3 contains 15 residues. The CDR3 DNA is TGTGCCAGCAGCCACCGGACAAGAACGTACAATGAGCAGTTCTTC. Translation: CASSHRTRTYNEQFF. Full variable domain (remainder filled in from reference TRBV11-2 and TRBJ2-1): EAGVAQSPRYKIIEKRQSVAFWCNPISGHATLYWYQQILGQGPKLLIQFQNNGVVDDSQLPKDRFSAERLKGVDSTLKIQPAKLEDSAVYLCASSHRTRTYNEQFFGPGTRLTVL.

This clone came up once. V usage is TRBV29-1 and J usage is TRBJ1-2; tentative D call: TRBD1 (5 bases). CDR3 length equals 13 residues. With 4 bases removed from V and 4 bases from J, the gap between germline ends came to 13 bases. CDR1 is SQVTM and CDR2 is ANQGSEA in the germline V gene. Written as DNA, the CDR3 is TGCAGCGTTGGCAGGGCACAGAGCTATGGCTACACCTTC. Amino acids: CSVGRAQSYGYTF. The whole variable domain, filled in from reference TRBV29-1 and TRBJ1-2, reads SAVISQKPSRDICQRGTSLTIQCQVDSQVTMMFWYRQQPGQSLTLIATANQGSEATYESGFVIDKFPISRPNLTFSTLTVSNMSPEDSSIYLCSVGRAQSYGYTFGSGTRLTVV.

The CDR3: CSVEVRLAGGGEQYF. The DNA for the CDR3 is TGCAGCGTTGAAGTCCGACTAGCGGGAGGGGGCGAGCAGTACTTC. V is TRBV29-1 and J is TRBJ2-7; 14 positions match TRBD2. Germline trimming cut 1 base from V and 6 bases from J; bases unmatched to any gene: 5. Germline V gene lookup returns CDR1 SQVTM and CDR2 ANQGSEA. The CDR3 is 15 residues long.

This clone was found once. This sequence joins TRBV7-2 and TRBJ2-3; 9 nucleotides match TRBD2. Germline V gene data show CDR1 as SGHTA and CDR2 as FQGNSA. The CDR3 length is 14 residues. The junction had 6 bases not matched to a gene; V was cut back by 8 bases and J by 3 bases. The CDR3 DNA reads as TGTGCCAGCCGAAGCGGGGGGTTAACAGATACGCAGTATTTT. This translates into CASRSGGLTDTQYF.

On this clone itself: Other DNA sequences in the sample encode the same CDR3. The J gene is TRBJ1-2, the V gene TRBV5-6; no reliable D call. Germline loops: CDR1 SGHDT, CDR2 YYEEEE. Trimming removed 2 bases from V and 0 bases from J, with 5 bases in between. CDR3 length equals 13 residues. The CDR3 bases are TGTGCCAGCAGCTTAACAGCTAACTATGGCTACACCTTC. This translates into CASSLTANYGYTF.

The V and J genes are TRBV28 and TRBJ1-4; a possible D gene is TRBD1 (6 bases). The germline V gene encodes CDR1 MDHEN and CDR2 SYDVKM. The length of the CDR3 is 17 residues. The V gene lost 4 bases and the J gene lost 2 bases, with 17 bases spanning the gap. The CDR3: CASSSGGHRGTNEKLFF. CDR3 nucleotide sequence: TGTGCCAGCAGTTCGGGGGGGCACCGAGGCACTAATGAAAAACTGTTTTTT.

The chain employs TRBV19 and TRBJ1-2; TRBD1 is a possible D gene (6 bases). Trimming took 3 bases from V and 7 from J, leaving 9 bases between them. Germline assignment: CDR1 LNHDA and CDR2 SQIVND (reference sequence). The CDR3 extends over 12 amino acids. DNA of the CDR3: TGTGCCAGTAGTATTACAGGGCGTGGCTACACCTTC. Translation gives CASSITGRGYTF.

The rearrangement uses TRBV7-9 and TRBJ1-1; D may be TRBD1 (5 bases). The ends were cut back, 3 bases at V and 8 bases at J, with 13 bases in the middle. This CDR3 spans 13 amino acids. Germline CDR1 and CDR2: SEHNR and FQNEAQ (reference sequence). CDR3 nucleotide sequence: TGTGCCAGCAGCTTTAAGATAGCAGGGGAAGCTTTCTTT. It translates to CASSFKIAGEAFF. Together with reference TRBV7-9 and TRBJ1-1, the CDR3 gives the full variable domain: DTGVSQNPRHKITKRGQNVTFRCDPISEHNRLYWYRQTLGQGPEFLTYFQNEAQLEKSRLLSDRFSAERPKGSFSTLEIQRTEQGDSAMYLCASSFKIAGEAFFGQGTRLTVV.

This clone was seen only once. This rearrangement joins TRBV19 to TRBJ2-3, with D possibly being TRBD1 (5 bases). V was pared by 4 bases and J by 2 bases, with 7 bases between. The CDR3 length is 13 residues. Germline values: CDR1 LNHDA, CDR2 SQIVND (reference sequence). CDR3 DNA: TGTGCCAGTAGTACCAGGGACACAGATACGCAGTATTTT. This sequence encodes CASSTRDTDTQYF.

This clone was recorded many times. V and J are TRBV6-5 and TRBJ1-4; 9 bases agree with TRBD1. The germline gives CDR1 MNHEY, CDR2 SVGAGI. After removal of 5 bases from V and 3 bases from J, the junction contained 1 base not matched to a gene. The CDR3 is 14 amino acids. The CDR3 sequence is CASSRQGANEKLFF. DNA of the CDR3: TGTGCCAGCAGTCGACAGGGGGCTAATGAAAAACTGTTTTTT.

The chain employs TRBV19 and TRBJ2-7; D perhaps matches TRBD2 (6 bases). This CDR3 spans 14 amino acids. From germline, CDR1 is LNHDA and CDR2 SQIVND (reference sequence). The germline V and J ends were trimmed by 5 bases and 2 bases, with 13 bases remaining between them. The CDR3 loop reads CASSDRGLTYEQYF. CDR3 bases: TGTGCCAGTAGTGACCGGGGACTCACCTACGAGCAGTACTTC. The variable domain in full, completed from reference TRBV19 and TRBJ2-7, reads DGGITQSPKYLFRKEGQNVTLSCEQNLNHDAMYWYRQDPGQGLRLIYYSQIVNDFQKGDIAEGYSVSREKKESFPLTVTSAQKNPTAFYLCASSDRGLTYEQYFGPGTRLTVT.

This chain links TRBV28 with TRBJ2-3; TRBD1 matches 10 bases. V was clipped by 6 bases and J by 1 base; unmatched bases: 4. Germline V gives CDR1 MDHEN, CDR2 SYDVKM. This CDR3 contains 15 residues. The CDR3 spells CASSPGTGGTDTQYF. The CDR3 DNA reads as TGTGCCAGCAGCCCCGGGACAGGGGGCACAGATACGCAGTATTTT.

The chain joins TRBV7-9 to TRBJ1-1; perhaps TRBD1 as D (6 bases). This CDR3 has 15 residues. CDR1 and CDR2 from the germline V gene are SEHNR and FQNEAQ (reference sequence). V lost 1 base and J lost 0, with 9 bases in between. The CDR3 DNA sequence: TGTGCCAGCAGCTTAGAGGGGGGGCTGAACACTGAAGCTTTCTTT. This codes for CASSLEGGLNTEAFF.

The chain employs TRBV11-3 and TRBJ1-6; 8 nucleotides line up with TRBD1. V shed 4 bases and J 7 bases; nucleotides not matched to a gene: 9. Germline CDR1 SGHNT, CDR2 YENEEA. CDR3 length equals 16 residues. CDR3 protein: CASSSTTGVGNSPLHF. The CDR3 coding sequence is TGTGCCAGCAGCTCCACGACAGGGGTGGGGAATTCACCCCTCCACTTT.

The rearrangement links TRBV14 to TRBJ1-2; a weak D match, TRBD1 (6 bases). Trimming cost V 1 base and J 7 bases, with 13 bases left between them. Germline CDR1 reads SGHDN; CDR2 reads FVKESK. The CDR3 is made up of 14 amino acids. The CDR3 spells CASSQVGGQGGYTF. CDR3 coding DNA: TGTGCCAGCAGCCAAGTGGGGGGGCAAGGTGGCTACACCTTC.